This T cell receptor beta chain was sequenced during a study of early T cells in non-severe SARS-CoV-2 infection. This clonotype occurred a few times. One entry per CDR3 protein results from TCRdb running MiXCR on the 5' RACE reads. The sample carries 60,000 to 75,000 distinct CDR3 sequences, approximately 10% recorded once. CDR1 is SGDLS, CDR2 YYNGEE, per germline. The ends lost 2 bases at V and 5 bases at J; junction bases unmatched: 7. This CDR3 region has 15 residues. The V call is TRBV9, the J call TRBJ2-7; 10 bases line up with TRBD1. The origin of this receptor is an adult who was a healthcare worker with PCR-confirmed SARS-CoV-2 infection or an uninfected control (not recorded which). Sequenced material: whole blood, taken at baseline. In nucleotides, the CDR3 is TGTGCCAGCAGCGTCGGGGACAGGGGTTATAACGAGCAGTACTTC. This gives the protein CASSVGDRGYNEQYF. Full variable domain (rest looked up from reference TRBV9 and TRBJ2-7): DSGVTQTPKHLITATGQRVTLRCSPRSGDLSVYWYQQSLDQGLQFLIQYYNGEERAKGNILERFSAQQFPDLHSELNLSSLELGDSALYFCASSVGDRGYNEQYFGPGTRLTVT.